The clone carrying this T cell receptor (beta chain) appeared many times. What it binds is not known. This specimen comes from a study of human T cells and chemical hapten exposure. Study information: Researchers reported sensitizing an approximately 2 cm by approximately 2 cm upper inner arm skin site with 2% DPC. Whole-study findings and limits: TCRs above 1 in 1000 frequency did not change with DPC sensitization. Patch test score showed a positive correlation with PT1 expanded TCR counts.

Specified time point: patch test 1, 2 weeks after DPC sensitization. Treatment meaning: therapeutic diphenylcyclopropenone sensitization with weekly scalp DPC. It was the library that attached unique molecular identifiers to individual cDNA molecules. Via MiXCR, TCRdb re-called the RACE reads, giving one row per CDR3 protein. The sample includes 65,000 to 80,000 distinct CDR3 sequences, 10% of them seen just once. CDR1 GTSNPN and CDR2 SVGIG come from the germline V gene (reference sequence). Trimming stripped 5 bases from V and 2 bases from J, with 10 bases between. This CDR3 region has 12 residues. Sequenced here: whole blood, sampled in connection with sensitization to the hapten diphenylcyclopropenone (DPC). This receptor was obtained from a woman in her 50s with alopecia areata. Some clones in this sample may be carry-over from other donors' samples. The chain employs TRBV30 and TRBJ2-7; D remains ambiguous. CDR3 loop: CAWGRAAYEQYF. In DNA, the CDR3 is TGTGCCTGGGGCCGGGCGGCCTACGAGCAGTACTTC.